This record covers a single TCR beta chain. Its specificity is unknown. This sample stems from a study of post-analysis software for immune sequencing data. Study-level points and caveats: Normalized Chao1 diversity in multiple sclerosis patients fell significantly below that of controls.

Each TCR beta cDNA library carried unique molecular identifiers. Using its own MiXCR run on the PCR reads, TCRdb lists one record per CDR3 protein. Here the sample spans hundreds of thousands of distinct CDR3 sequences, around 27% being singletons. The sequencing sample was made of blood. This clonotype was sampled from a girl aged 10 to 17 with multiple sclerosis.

CDR3 DNA sequence: TGCGCCAGCAGCTTGGGCTATCAGGGACAAGAGACCCAGTACTTC. It codes for CASSLGYQGQETQYF. The chain has TRBV5-1 and TRBJ2-5, with D maybe TRBD1 (5 bases). Trimming left V 0 bases short and J 2 bases short, with 11 bases between. The CDR3 has 15 residues. The germline CDR1 and CDR2 sequences are SGHRS and YFSETQ.